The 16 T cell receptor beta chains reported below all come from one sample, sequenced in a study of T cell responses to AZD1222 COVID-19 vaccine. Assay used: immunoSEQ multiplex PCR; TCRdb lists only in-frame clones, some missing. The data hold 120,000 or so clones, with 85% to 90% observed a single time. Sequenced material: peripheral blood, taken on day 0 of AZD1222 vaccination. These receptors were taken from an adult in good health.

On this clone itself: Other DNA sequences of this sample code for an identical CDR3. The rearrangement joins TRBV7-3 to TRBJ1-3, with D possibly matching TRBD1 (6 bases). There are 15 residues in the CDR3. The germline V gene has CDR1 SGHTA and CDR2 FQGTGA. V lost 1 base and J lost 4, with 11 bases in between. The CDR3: CASSLSGGFGNTIYF. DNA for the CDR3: TGTGCCAGCAGCTTAAGCGGGGGCTTCGGAAACACCATATATTTT.

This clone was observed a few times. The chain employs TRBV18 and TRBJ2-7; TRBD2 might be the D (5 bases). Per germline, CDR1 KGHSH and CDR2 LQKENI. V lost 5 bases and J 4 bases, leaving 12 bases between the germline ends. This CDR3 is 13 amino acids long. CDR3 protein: CASSAAVGYEQYF. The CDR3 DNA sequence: TGTGCCAGCTCAGCAGCGGTAGGTTACGAGCAGTACTTC.

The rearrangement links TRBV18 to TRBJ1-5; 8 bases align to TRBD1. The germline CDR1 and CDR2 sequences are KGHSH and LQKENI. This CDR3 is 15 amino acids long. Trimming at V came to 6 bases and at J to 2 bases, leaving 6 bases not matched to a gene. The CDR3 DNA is TGTGCCAGCTCGCCCGGGACAGGTCGCAATCAGCCCCAGCATTTT. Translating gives CASSPGTGRNQPQHF.

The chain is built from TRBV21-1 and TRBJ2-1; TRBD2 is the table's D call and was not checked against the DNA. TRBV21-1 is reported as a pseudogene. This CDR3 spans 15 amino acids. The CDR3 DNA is TGTGCCAGCAGCACCGCTAGGAGAGTATACAATGAGCAGTTCTTC. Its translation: CASSTARRVYNEQFF.

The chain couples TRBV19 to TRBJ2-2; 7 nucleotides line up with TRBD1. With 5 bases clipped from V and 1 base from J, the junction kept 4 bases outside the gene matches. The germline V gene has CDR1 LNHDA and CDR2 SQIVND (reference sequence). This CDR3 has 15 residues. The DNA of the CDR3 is TGTGCCAGTAGTTCTCGGACAGGGAACACCGGGGAGCTGTTTTTT. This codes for CASSSRTGNTGELFF.

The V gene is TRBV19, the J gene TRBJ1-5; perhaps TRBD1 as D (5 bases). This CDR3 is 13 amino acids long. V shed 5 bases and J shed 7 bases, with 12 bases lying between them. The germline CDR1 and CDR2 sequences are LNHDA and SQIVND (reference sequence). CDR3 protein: CASSGTVGQPQHF. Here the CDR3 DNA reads TGTGCCAGTAGTGGGACTGTGGGGCAGCCCCAGCATTTT. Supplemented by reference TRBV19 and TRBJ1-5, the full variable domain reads DGGITQSPKYLFRKEGQNVTLSCEQNLNHDAMYWYRQDPGQGLRLIYYSQIVNDFQKGDIAEGYSVSREKKESFPLTVTSAQKNPTAFYLCASSGTVGQPQHFGDGTRLSIL.

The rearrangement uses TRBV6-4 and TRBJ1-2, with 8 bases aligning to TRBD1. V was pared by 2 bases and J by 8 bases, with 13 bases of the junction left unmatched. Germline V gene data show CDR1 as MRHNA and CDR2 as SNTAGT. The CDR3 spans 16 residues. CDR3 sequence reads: CASSDPGDRSGRGYTF. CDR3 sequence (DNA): TGTGCCAGCAGTGACCCAGGGGACAGGAGCGGAAGGGGCTACACCTTC.

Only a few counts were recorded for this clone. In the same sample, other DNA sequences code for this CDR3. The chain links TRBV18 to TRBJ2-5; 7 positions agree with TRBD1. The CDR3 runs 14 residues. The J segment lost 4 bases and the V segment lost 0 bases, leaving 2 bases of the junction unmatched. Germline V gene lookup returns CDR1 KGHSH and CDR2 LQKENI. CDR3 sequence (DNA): TGTGCCAGCTCACCACCGGCAGGGGGAGAGACCCAGTACTTC. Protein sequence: CASSPPAGGETQYF. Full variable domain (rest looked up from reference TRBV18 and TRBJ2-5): NAGVMQNPRHLVRRRGQEARLRCSPMKGHSHVYWYRQLPEEGLKFMVYLQKENIIDESGMPKERFSAEFPKEGPSILRIQQVVRGDSAAYFCASSPPAGGETQYFGPGTRLLVL.

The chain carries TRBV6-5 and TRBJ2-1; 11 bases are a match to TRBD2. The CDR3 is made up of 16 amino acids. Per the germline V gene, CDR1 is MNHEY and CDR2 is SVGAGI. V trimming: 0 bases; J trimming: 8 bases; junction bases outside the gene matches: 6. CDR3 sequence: CASSYSLTSGRDEQFF. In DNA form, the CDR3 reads TGTGCCAGCAGTTACTCGTTAACTAGCGGGAGAGATGAGCAGTTCTTC.

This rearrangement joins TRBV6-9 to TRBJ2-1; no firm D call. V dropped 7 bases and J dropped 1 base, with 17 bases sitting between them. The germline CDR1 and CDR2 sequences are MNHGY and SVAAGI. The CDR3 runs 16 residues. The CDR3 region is CASTSRTPGSYNEQFF. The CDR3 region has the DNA TGTGCCAGCACCTCACGGACGCCCGGATCCTACAATGAGCAGTTCTTC.

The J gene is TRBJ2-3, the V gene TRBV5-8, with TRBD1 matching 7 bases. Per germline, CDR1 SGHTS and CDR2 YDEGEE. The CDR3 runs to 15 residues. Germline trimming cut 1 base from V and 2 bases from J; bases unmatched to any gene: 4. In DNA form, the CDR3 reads TGTGCCAGCAGCTTGTATAGGGGGCCCACAGATACGCAGTATTTT. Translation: CASSLYRGPTDTQYF.

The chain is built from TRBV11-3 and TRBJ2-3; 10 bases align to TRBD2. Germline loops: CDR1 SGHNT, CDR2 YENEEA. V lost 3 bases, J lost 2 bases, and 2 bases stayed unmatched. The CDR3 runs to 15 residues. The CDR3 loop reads CASSFGLAVTDTQYF. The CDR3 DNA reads TGTGCCAGCAGCTTCGGACTAGCGGTCACAGATACGCAGTATTTT. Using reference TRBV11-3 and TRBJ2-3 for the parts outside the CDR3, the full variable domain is EAGVVQSPRYKIIEKKQPVAFWCNPISGHNTLYWYLQNLGQGPELLIRYENEEAVDDSQLPKDRFSAERLKGVDSTLKIQPAELGDSAVYLCASSFGLAVTDTQYFGPGTRLTVL.

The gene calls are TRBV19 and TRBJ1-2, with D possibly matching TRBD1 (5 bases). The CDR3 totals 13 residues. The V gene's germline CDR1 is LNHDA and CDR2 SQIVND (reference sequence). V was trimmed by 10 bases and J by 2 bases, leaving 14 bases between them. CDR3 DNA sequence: TGTGCCACCGAGACAGTAATCAACTATGGCTACACCTTC. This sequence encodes CATETVINYGYTF.

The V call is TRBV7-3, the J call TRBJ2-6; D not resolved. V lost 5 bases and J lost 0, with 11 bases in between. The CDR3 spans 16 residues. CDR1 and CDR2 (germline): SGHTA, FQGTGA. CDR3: CASSTPLGSGANVLTF. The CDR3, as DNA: TGTGCCAGCAGCACCCCCCTGGGCTCTGGGGCCAACGTCCTGACTTTC.

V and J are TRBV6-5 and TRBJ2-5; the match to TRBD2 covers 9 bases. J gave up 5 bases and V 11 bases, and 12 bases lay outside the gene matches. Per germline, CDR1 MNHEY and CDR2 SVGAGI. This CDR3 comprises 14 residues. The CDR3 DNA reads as TGTGCCTCACCCGAGGCGGGGGGGCGGGAGACCCAGTACTTC. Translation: CASPEAGGRETQYF.

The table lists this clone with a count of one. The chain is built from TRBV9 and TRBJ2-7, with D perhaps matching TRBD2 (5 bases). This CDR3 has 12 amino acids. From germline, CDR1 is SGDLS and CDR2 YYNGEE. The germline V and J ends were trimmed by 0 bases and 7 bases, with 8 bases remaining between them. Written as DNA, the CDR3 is TGTGCCAGCAGCGTAGTTGGGGAGGAGCAGTACTTC. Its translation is CASSVVGEEQYF.